What follows are 5 T cell receptor beta chains derived from one specimen sequenced in a study of identical twins. TCRdb reanalysed the 5' RACE reads using MiXCR and keeps one entry per CDR3 protein. The table records around 370,000 distinct CDR3 sequences, approximately 9.1% of them present only once. The material sequenced was naive T cells sorted from blood. Receptor source: a woman aged 45-60 years in good health.

In its sample, this clonotype was seen a few times. The genes are TRBV7-9 and TRBJ2-1, with D possibly matching TRBD2 (6 bases). The CDR3 loop spans 14 amino acids. CDR1 is SEHNR and CDR2 is FQNEAQ in the germline V gene (reference sequence). The V and J ends lost 2 bases and 6 bases respectively, with 11 bases between them. In nucleotides, the CDR3 is TGTGCCAGCAGCTTATCCGGGGGAACCAATGAGCAGTTCTTC. Residues: CASSLSGGTNEQFF.

This clonotype showed up just a few times. The chain joins TRBV5-1 to TRBJ1-2; the D gene is possibly TRBD1 (6 bases). Trimming pared 1 base from V and 2 bases from J, leaving 15 bases between. CDR3 length: 16 amino acids. CDR1 SGHRS and CDR2 YFSETQ come from the germline V gene. The CDR3, as DNA: TGCGCCAGCAGCTTGCTTTCCCCGACAGGAAACTATGGCTACACCTTC. Translating it yields CASSLLSPTGNYGYTF.

With respect to this clonotype: One end of the junction does not line up with germline, which may come from a read error. The V gene is TRBV7-6, the J gene TRBJ2-2, with D possibly being TRBD2 (5 bases). CDR3 length equals 12 residues. CDR1 and CDR2 (germline): SGHVS, FNYEAQ. The CDR3 sequence: CASSLATGEPFF. The CDR3 DNA sequence: TGTGCCAGCAGCTTAGCAACCGGGGAGCCGTTTTTT.

V gene TRBV5-1 combines with J gene TRBJ2-3; D unclear. Trimming took off 0 bases at V and 8 bases at J, with 10 bases between the two ends. From germline, CDR1 is SGHRS and CDR2 YFSETQ. The CDR3 sequence is 13 residues long. The CDR3 sequence: CASSLESGGTQYF. The DNA of the CDR3 is TGCGCCAGCAGCTTGGAATCGGGTGGTACGCAGTATTTT.

The rearrangement joins TRBV5-1 to TRBJ1-1; 7 bases match TRBD1. Germline V gene sequence: CDR1 SGHRS, CDR2 YFSETQ. The trim removed 3 bases at V and 2 bases at J, leaving 4 bases unmatched. This CDR3 has 14 residues. The CDR3 reads CASSSGQINTEAFF. The CDR3 coding sequence is TGCGCCAGCAGCTCGGGACAGATAAACACTGAAGCTTTCTTT. Full variable domain (outside the CDR3, taken from reference TRBV5-1 and TRBJ1-1): KAGVTQTPRYLIKTRGQQVTLSCSPISGHRSVSWYQQTPGQGLQFLFEYFSETQRNKGNFPGRFSGRQFSNSRSEMNVSTLELGDSALYLCASSSGQINTEAFFGQGTRLTVV.